These 6 T cell receptor beta chains were all obtained from the same sample, sequenced in a study of blood T cell repertoires in COVID-19. TCRdb's table, derived via immunoSEQ multiplex PCR, lists solely in-frame clones and lacks some. Of approximately 25,000 clones listed, 65% to 90% are singletons. Sequencing used peripheral blood. Every receptor here comes from a woman older than 75 with acute or convalescent COVID-19.

The V gene is TRBV6-5, the J gene TRBJ1-4; D gene ambiguous. CDR3 length: 16 amino acids. V was shortened by 4 bases and J by 8 bases, with 20 bases between the two germline ends. Germline CDR1 is MNHEY and CDR2 is SVGAGI. The CDR3 DNA is TGTGCCAGCAGTTCACGCGAGGAGCAAATCGGGGAAAAACTGTTTTTT. Protein product: CASSSREEQIGEKLFF.

The chain couples TRBV5-6 to TRBJ1-4; 10 bases are a match to TRBD1. The CDR3 sequence is 16 residues long. V lost 3 bases, J lost 0 bases, and 2 bases stayed unmatched. Germline V gene data show CDR1 as SGHDT and CDR2 as YYEEEE. CDR3 in amino acids: CASSWGTGATNEKLFF. The CDR3 DNA is TGTGCCAGCAGCTGGGGGACAGGGGCAACTAATGAAAAACTGTTTTTT.

This clone has just a few counts. The J gene is TRBJ1-1, the V gene TRBV5-1; TRBD1 aligns across 10 bases. There are 15 residues in the CDR3. Germline V CDR1 and CDR2: SGHRS, YFSETQ. The V gene end was trimmed by 0 bases and the J gene end by 6 bases; junction bases not matched to a gene: 5. The CDR3 sequence: CASSLGDRGFSEAFF. DNA of the CDR3: TGCGCCAGCAGCTTGGGGGACAGGGGATTTTCTGAAGCTTTCTTT.

The V gene is TRBV19, the J gene TRBJ2-7; D may be TRBD1 (5 bases). The germline V and J ends were trimmed by 3 bases and 3 bases, with 9 bases remaining between them. This CDR3 has 13 amino acids. Germline CDR1 LNHDA, CDR2 SQIVND (reference sequence). CDR3 DNA sequence: TGTGCCAGTAGTATTGACAGAGGCTACGAGCAGTACTTC. This sequence encodes CASSIDRGYEQYF.

The rearrangement links TRBV5-1 to TRBJ2-3, with a tentative D call TRBD2 (5 bases). Germline V lookup: CDR1 SGHRS, CDR2 YFSETQ. CDR3 length equals 15 residues. Trimming stripped 0 bases from V and 6 bases from J, with 14 bases between. DNA of the CDR3: TGCGCCAGCAGCTTGGCCAGACCCGGGGAGGATACGCAGTATTTT. It encodes CASSLARPGEDTQYF.

This chain joins TRBV19 and TRBJ1-6, with 7 bases identical to TRBD1. Unmatched junction bases numbered 6, after V lost 6 bases and J lost 4 bases. CDR3 length: 15 amino acids. Per germline, CDR1 LNHDA and CDR2 SQIVND (reference sequence). The CDR3 DNA reads TGTGCCAGTAGGGGACAGTTCCTTTATAATTCACCCCTCCACTTT. Translating gives CASRGQFLYNSPLHF.